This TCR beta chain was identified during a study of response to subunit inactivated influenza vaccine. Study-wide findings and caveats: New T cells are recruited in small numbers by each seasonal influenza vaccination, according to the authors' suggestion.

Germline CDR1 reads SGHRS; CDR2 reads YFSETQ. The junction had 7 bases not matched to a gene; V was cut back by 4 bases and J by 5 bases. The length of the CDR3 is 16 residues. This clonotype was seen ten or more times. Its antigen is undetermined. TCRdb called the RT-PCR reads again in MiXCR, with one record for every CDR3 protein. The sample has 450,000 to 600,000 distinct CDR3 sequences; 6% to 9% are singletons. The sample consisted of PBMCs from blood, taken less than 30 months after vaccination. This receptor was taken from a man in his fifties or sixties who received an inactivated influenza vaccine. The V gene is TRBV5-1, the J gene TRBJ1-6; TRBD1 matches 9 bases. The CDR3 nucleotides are TGCGCCAGCAGCCGGGACAGGGTCGAAAATAATTCACCCCTCCACTTT. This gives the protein CASSRDRVENNSPLHF.